This T cell receptor (beta chain) was obtained from a study of T cells in Graves' hyperthyroidism and ophthalmopathy. Study-level findings and limits: Ophthalmopathy was identified by the model a median approximately 6.4 months ahead of onset.

Uncontrolled infection, other autoimmune disease, pregnancy or lactation excluded patients. Using RNA transcripts as the source, TCR beta CDR3 regions were amplified. The HTBI primer set drove a first-round RT-PCR of the TCR CDR3. Each CDR3 protein is one row after TCRdb ran MiXCR on the multiplex PCR reads. The sample carries approximately 320,000 distinct CDR3 sequences, around a sixth recorded once. This clonotype has a count of ten or more. What it binds is not known. The CDR3 runs 17 residues. CDR1 and CDR2 (germline): DFQATT, SNEGSKA (reference sequence). The J segment lost 6 bases and the V segment lost 3 bases, leaving 17 bases of the junction unmatched.

The chain recombines TRBV20-1 with TRBJ2-3, with 8 bases matching TRBD2. This receptor was obtained from a man younger than 40 with Graves' hyperthyroidism. Sequencing input: blood. The CDR3 DNA sequence: TGCAGTGCTAGTCCTATTGAGGGAGCGGGAGTCTTGGATACGCAGTATTTT. It encodes CSASPIEGAGVLDTQYF.